These T cell receptor beta chains were read from a single sample in a study of beta chain features in type 1 diabetes. Sequenced by immunoSEQ multiplex PCR; TCRdb stores in-frame clones only, minus some. Among some 330,000 clones listed, over 9.5% were seen once. The sequencing sample was made of naive CD4+ T cells from blood. The receptors shown here come from a woman younger than 30 with type 1 diabetes. Both conserved end residues are part of each CDR3. D genes are given only for firm matches. Not every row has a clone size; where given, it reads once, few, many or a size class.

size: NA; V: TRBV20-1; D: NA; J: TRBJ1-5; DNA: TGCAGTGCTAGAGATGGCCAGCCCCAGCATTTT; CDR3: CSARDGQPQHF
size: NA; V: TRBV9; D: NA; J: TRBJ1-4; DNA: TGTGCCAGCAGCCCTCCCTGGGCAGGGCCTAATGAAAAACTGTTTTTT; CDR3: CASSPPWAGPNEKLFF
size: few; V: TRBV4-3; D: TRBD2; J: TRBJ2-4; DNA: TGCGCCAGCAGCCAATATCTAGCGGGAGAAGCCAAAAACATTCAGTACTTC; CDR3: CASSQYLAGEAKNIQYF
size: few; V: TRBV2; D: TRBD1; J: TRBJ2-7; DNA: TGTGCCAGCAGGGGCTCAACAGGGGACGGGGACGAGCAGTACTTC; CDR3: CASRGSTGDGDEQYF
size: few; V: TRBV4-1; D: TRBD1; J: TRBJ2-7; DNA: TGCGCCAGCAGCCAACCGGTGGGACAGGGAAACTACGAGCAGTACTTC; CDR3: CASSQPVGQGNYEQYF
size: few; V: TRBV7-2; D: TRBD1; J: TRBJ1-5; DNA: TGTGCCAGCAGGGGACCGGGACAGCATAGCAATCAGCCCCAGCATTTT; CDR3: CASRGPGQHSNQPQHF
size: NA; V: TRBV30; D: TRBD2; J: TRBJ2-7; DNA: TGTGCCTCAGAAAACGGACTAGCGGGAGTCTACGAGCAGTACTTC; CDR3: CASENGLAGVYEQYF
size: NA; V: TRBV27; D: TRBD1; J: TRBJ1-2; DNA: TGTGCCAGCAGTTCAGGGACAGGGGGCTTCTATGGCTACACCTTC; CDR3: CASSSGTGGFYGYTF
size: NA; V: TRBV18; D: TRBD2; J: TRBJ2-1; DNA: TGTGCCAGCTCACCAACGGCGGGGGCCTACAATGAGCAGTTCTTC; CDR3: CASSPTAGAYNEQFF
size: NA; V: TRBV7-2; D: NA; J: TRBJ2-7; DNA: TGTGCCAGCAGCTCCTCCCTCGGTCACTACGAGCAGTACTTC; CDR3: CASSSSLGHYEQYF
size: NA; V: TRBV7-9; D: TRBD2; J: TRBJ2-1; DNA: TGTGCCAGCAGCTTAGCGGGGGGGGGCTCCTACAATGAGCAGTTCTTC; CDR3: CASSLAGGGSYNEQFF
size: NA; V: TRBV10-3; D: NA; J: TRBJ2-1; DNA: TGTGCCATCAGTGAGTCCGGGGGCAATGAGCAGTTCTTC; CDR3: CAISESGGNEQFF
size: few; V: TRBV10-3; D: NA; J: TRBJ2-7; DNA: TGTGCCATCAGTGTCGAACAGGCCTACGAGCAGTACTTC; CDR3: CAISVEQAYEQYF